These T cell receptor beta chains were read from a single sample in a study of blood T cell repertoires in COVID-19. The method was immunoSEQ multiplex PCR; TCRdb's version includes in-frame clones alone and lacks a portion of them. The data hold about 84,000 clones, with under 85% observed a single time. Sequenced input: peripheral blood. These receptors were taken from a woman of 80 years or more with acute or convalescent COVID-19. CDR3s leave out the opening cysteine and the closing phenylalanine or tryptophan. A D gene is named only where the DNA matches it firmly.

ASSFKGDTEAF | TRBJ1-1 | - | TRBV7-9
ASSPPRPGETQY | TRBJ2-5 | - | TRBV6-1
ASRGYYEQY | TRBJ2-7 | - | TRBV2
ASSQGTSGIGELF | TRBJ2-2 | TRBD2 | TRBV3-1/TRBV3-2
ASSPDTDQPQH | TRBJ1-5 | - | TRBV5-1
ASSYAAGQGVYGYT | TRBJ1-2 | TRBD1 | TRBV6-5
ASSSPWGGLQY | TRBJ2-7 | - | TRBV11-3
ASSISSGGAKNIQY | TRBJ2-4 | TRBD2 | TRBV19
ASSLRGAGTEAF | TRBJ1-1 | - | TRBV27
ASSIPRAETQY | TRBJ2-5 | - | TRBV19
ASISAGQGWNTEAF | TRBJ1-1 | TRBD1 | TRBV19